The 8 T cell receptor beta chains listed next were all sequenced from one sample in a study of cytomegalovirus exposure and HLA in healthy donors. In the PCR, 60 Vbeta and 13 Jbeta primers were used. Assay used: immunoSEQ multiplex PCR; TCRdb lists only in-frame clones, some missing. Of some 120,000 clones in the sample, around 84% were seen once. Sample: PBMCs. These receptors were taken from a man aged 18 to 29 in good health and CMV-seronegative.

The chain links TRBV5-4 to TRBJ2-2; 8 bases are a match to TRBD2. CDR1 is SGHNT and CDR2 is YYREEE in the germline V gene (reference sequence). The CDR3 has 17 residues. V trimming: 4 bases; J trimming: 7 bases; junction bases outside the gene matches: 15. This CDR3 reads CASSRPGLGFEGGELFF. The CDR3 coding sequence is TGTGCCAGCAGCCGCCCGGGACTAGGCTTTGAGGGCGGGGAGCTGTTTTTT.

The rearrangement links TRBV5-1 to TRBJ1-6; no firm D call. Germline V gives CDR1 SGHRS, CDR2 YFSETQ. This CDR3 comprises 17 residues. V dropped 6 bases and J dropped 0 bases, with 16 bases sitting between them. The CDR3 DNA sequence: TGCGCCAGCACCCAAGGAGGCCTAAACTCCTATAATTCACCCCTCCACTTT. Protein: CASTQGGLNSYNSPLHF.

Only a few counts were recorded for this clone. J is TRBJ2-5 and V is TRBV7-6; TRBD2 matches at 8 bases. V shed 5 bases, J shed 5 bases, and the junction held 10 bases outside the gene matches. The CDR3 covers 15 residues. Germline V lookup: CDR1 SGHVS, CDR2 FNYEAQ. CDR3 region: CASSPNGGALETQYF. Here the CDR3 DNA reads TGTGCCAGCAGCCCGAACGGGGGGGCCCTGGAGACCCAGTACTTC.

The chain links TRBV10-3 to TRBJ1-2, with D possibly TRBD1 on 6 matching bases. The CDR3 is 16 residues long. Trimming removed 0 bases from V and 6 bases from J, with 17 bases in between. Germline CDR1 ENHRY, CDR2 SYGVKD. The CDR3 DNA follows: TGTGCCATCAGTGAGTCCGGGACAACCTTGAAGGATGGCTACACCTTC. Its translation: CAISESGTTLKDGYTF.

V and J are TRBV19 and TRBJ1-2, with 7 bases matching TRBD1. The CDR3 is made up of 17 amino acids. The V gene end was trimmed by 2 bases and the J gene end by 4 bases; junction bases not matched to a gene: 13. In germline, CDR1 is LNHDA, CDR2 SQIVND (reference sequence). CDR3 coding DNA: TGTGCCAGTAGTATAAGATCAACGACAGGGCCCCTCTATGGCTACACCTTC. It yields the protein CASSIRSTTGPLYGYTF.

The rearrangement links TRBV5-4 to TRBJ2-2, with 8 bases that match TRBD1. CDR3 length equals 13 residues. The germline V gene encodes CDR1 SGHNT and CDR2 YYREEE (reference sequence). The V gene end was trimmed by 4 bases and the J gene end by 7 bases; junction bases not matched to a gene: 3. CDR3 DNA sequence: TGTGCCAGCAGCATCGACAGGGGCGGGGAGCTGTTTTTT. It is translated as CASSIDRGGELFF.

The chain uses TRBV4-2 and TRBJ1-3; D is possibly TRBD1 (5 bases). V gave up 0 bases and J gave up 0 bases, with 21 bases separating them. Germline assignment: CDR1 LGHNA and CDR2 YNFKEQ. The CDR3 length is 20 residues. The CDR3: CASSQDSGGTGGSSGNTIYF. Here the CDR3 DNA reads TGTGCCAGCAGCCAAGATTCCGGCGGTACCGGGGGGAGCTCTGGAAACACCATATATTTT.

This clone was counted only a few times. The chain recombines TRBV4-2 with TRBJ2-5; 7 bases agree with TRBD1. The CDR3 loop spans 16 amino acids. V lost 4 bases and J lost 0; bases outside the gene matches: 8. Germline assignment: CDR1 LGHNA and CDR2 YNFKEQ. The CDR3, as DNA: TGTGCCAGCAGCCTAGGGGACAGTAATAACCAAGAGACCCAGTACTTC. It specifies CASSLGDSNNQETQYF.